This T cell receptor (beta chain) was recorded in a study of blood T cell repertoires in COVID-19 (dated by TCRdb to the early 2020s). The study in broad terms: Samples from collaborators originated in the United States, Italy and Spain and spanned both the acute and convalescent phases of COVID-19. The material from the prospective study consisted of cDNA or gDNA derived from T cells, B-cell-depleted T cells, or PBMCs. The dataset comprised deeply sampled blood TCRbeta repertoires from subjects exposed to, actively infected with, or recovered from COVID-19. The repertoires were released in a freely available public database intended as a resource for research on the immune response to SARS-CoV-2. Samples were obtained from the ongoing ImmuneRACE study (first 160 participants) and from over a thousand subjects provided by 6 global collaborators. Nearly every sample came with metadata listing a de-identified subject ID, COVID-19 status, age in years and sex. Where HLA class I and class II types were available, the types were taken from metadata supplied by the sample provider, not from assay-based typing.

TCRbeta CDR3 regions were amplified from genomic DNA by means of the immunoSEQ Assay, a bias-controlled multiplex PCR. Per the source publication's procedure: The number of nucleated cells in each sample was estimated from the amplification of reference gene primers within the assay. Sequence reads were collapsed and filtered to measure the absolute abundance of every unique TCRbeta CDR3 rearrangement. Productive Simpson clonality was computed per sample as the square root of Simpson's diversity index over productive rearrangements. Not all clones reach the TCRdb copy of this immuneACCESS table, which keeps in-frame sequences only. Checked studies attribute under half of the gap to unresolved V genes and leave the rest unexplained. The D gene and trimming were derived from the DNA, and the V and J assignments and clone size from that table. Within this sample are under 300,000 clones, with about 80% of them counted one time only. The top ten hold approximately 3.6% of the sample.

In the prospective study, participants were roughly 18 to 100 years old, resided in about two dozen geographic areas of the United States, and were enrolled through a virtual design. To assign participants to cohorts, the prospective study relied on clinical history that participants themselves reported in a screening survey and a study questionnaire. For ImmuneRACE Cohort 3, a participant was defined as recovered based on two consecutive negative NP/OP PCR tests, clearance by a healthcare professional, or resolution of symptoms. Mobile phlebotomists in the prospective study collected whole blood, serum and a nasopharyngeal or oropharyngeal swab from every participant. Over a 2-month period, participants in the prospective study had the option of providing additional blood draws and questionnaires. Before DNA extraction, prospective study blood samples were shipped either frozen or at room temperature.

The CDR1 and CDR2 encoded by the germline V gene (reference sequence) are MNHEY and SMNVEV. V is pruned by 10 bases and J by 2 bases, leaving 14 bases of the junction without a gene match. Reading from cysteine to phenylalanine, the CDR3 counts 16 amino acids. Solely the CDR3 DNA is kept, with 48 bases framed from the first base. The full study reports these points: The quantity of clinical and demographic metadata differed by source and by participant and was supplied without curation.

As to this clone: The clone's antigen remains unknown. The record has no base qualities; no much larger clone is one base away.

Here the chain combines TRBV27 and TRBJ2-1; 7 central nucleotides agree with TRBD2. The receptor was derived from a man aged 50 or older who had recovered from COVID-19. The sequenced sample was PBMCs or T cells enriched from blood (not recorded which). The CDR3 region reads CATDRLWGGAYNEQFF. The sequenced DNA is TGTGCCACCGACCGCCTATGGGGGGGAGCCTACAATGAGCAGTTCTTC.